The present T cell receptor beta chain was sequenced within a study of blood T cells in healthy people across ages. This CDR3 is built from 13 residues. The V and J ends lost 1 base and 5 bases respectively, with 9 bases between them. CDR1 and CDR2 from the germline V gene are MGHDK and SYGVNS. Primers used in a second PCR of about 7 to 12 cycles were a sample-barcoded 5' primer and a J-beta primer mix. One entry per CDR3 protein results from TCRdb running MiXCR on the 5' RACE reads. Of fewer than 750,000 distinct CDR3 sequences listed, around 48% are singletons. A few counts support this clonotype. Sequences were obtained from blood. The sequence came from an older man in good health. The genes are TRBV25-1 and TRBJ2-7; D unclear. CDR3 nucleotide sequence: TGTGCCAGCAGTGAATTTGCTAGAAACGAGCAGTACTTC. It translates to CASSEFARNEQYF.